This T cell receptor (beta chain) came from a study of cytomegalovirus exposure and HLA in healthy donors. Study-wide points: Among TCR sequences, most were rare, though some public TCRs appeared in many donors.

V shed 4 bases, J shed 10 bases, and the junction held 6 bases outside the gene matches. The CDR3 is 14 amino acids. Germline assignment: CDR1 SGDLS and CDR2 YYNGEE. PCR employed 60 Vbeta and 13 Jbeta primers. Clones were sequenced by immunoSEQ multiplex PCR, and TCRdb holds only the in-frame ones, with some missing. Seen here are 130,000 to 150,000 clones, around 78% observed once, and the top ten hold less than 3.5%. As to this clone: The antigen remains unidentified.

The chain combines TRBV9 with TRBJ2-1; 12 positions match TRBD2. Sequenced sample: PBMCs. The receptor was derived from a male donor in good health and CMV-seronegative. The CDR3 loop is CASSRRLAGDEQFF. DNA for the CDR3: TGTGCCAGCAGCAGGCGACTAGCGGGAGACGAGCAGTTCTTC.